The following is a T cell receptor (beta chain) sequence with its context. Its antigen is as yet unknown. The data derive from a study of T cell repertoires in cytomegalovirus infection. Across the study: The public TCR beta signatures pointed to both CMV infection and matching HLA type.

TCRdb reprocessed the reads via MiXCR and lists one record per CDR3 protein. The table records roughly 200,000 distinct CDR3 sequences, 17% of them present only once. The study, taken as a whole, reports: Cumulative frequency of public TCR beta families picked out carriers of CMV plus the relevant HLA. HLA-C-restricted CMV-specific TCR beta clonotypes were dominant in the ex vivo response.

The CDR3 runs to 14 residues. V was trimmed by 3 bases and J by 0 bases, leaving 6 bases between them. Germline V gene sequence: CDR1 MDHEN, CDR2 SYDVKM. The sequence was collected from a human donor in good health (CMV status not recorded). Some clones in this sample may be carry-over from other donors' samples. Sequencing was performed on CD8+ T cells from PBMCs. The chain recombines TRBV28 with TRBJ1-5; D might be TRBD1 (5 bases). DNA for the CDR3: TGTGCCAGCAGTTTTAGGGGTAGCAATCAGCCCCAGCATTTT. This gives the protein CASSFRGSNQPQHF. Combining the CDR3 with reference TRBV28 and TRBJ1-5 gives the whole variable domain DVKVTQSSRYLVKRTGEKVFLECVQDMDHENMFWYRQDPGLGLRLIYFSYDVKMKEKGDIPEGYSVSREKKERFSLILESASTNQTSMYLCASSFRGSNQPQHFGDGTRLSIL.